This entry lists 28 T cell receptor beta chains sequenced from one sample in a study of blood T cell repertoires in COVID-19. Assay used: immunoSEQ multiplex PCR; TCRdb lists only in-frame clones, some missing. Here the sample spans 150,000 or so clones, 60% to 80% being singletons. The sequencing input was peripheral blood. Receptor source: a woman aged 70 to 79 with acute or convalescent COVID-19.

This clone came up a few times. The V and J genes are TRBV5-6 and TRBJ1-2, with 10 positions matching TRBD1. Unmatched junction bases numbered 5, after V lost 4 bases and J lost 5 bases. The germline V gene encodes CDR1 SGHDT and CDR2 YYEEEE. The CDR3 length is 14 residues. The CDR3 loop reads CASSADRGKYGYTF. CDR3 sequence (DNA): TGTGCCAGCAGCGCGGACAGGGGGAAATATGGCTACACCTTC.

V and J are TRBV28 and TRBJ2-7; TRBD2 aligns across 14 bases. The CDR3 loop spans 15 amino acids. Trimming at V came to 5 bases and at J to 12 bases, leaving 12 bases not matched to a gene. Germline CDR1 is MDHEN and CDR2 is SYDVKM. CDR3 protein: CASSPPAGLAGVWYF. The CDR3 DNA is TGTGCCAGCAGTCCCCCGGCGGGACTAGCGGGAGTCTGGTACTTC.

V usage is TRBV11-2 and J usage is TRBJ2-2; D remains ambiguous. Per the germline V gene, CDR1 is SGHAT and CDR2 is FQNNGV. The CDR3 length is 13 residues. V was pared by 4 bases and J by 6 bases, with 9 bases between. CDR3 protein: CASSSFLAGELFF. The DNA of the CDR3 is TGTGCCAGCAGCTCCTTCCTCGCCGGGGAGCTGTTTTTT.

The chain carries TRBV2 and TRBJ2-1; 13 bases match TRBD2. V lost 6 bases to trimming and J lost 3 bases; unmatched junction nucleotides: 2. Germline CDR1 reads SNHLY; CDR2 reads FYNNEI. CDR3 size: 15 residues. The CDR3 sequence: CASSGTSGIYNEQFF. DNA of the CDR3: TGTGCCAGCAGCGGGACTAGCGGGATCTACAATGAGCAGTTCTTC.

This chain joins TRBV23-1 and TRBJ2-1, with TRBD2 identical over 9 bases. TRBV23-1 is an ORF, with its function uncertain. Trimming took 10 bases from V and 1 from J; bases not matched to a gene: 20. This CDR3 spans 19 amino acids. The CDR3 spells CATRVGAGDSGGSYNEQFF. CDR3 coding DNA: TGCGCCACCAGGGTCGGAGCCGGGGATAGCGGGGGATCCTACAATGAGCAGTTCTTC.

The chain uses TRBV6-5 and TRBJ1-2; 7 bases map to TRBD1. CDR1 and CDR2 from the germline V gene are MNHEY and SVGAGI. Trimming removed 6 bases from V and 7 bases from J; junction bases left unmatched: 14. This CDR3 is 15 amino acids long. The CDR3 nucleotides are TGTGCCAGCAGATTGGGACAGCTGGGGCCTGGTGGCTACACCTTC. It codes for CASRLGQLGPGGYTF.

The chain recombines TRBV15 with TRBJ1-4, with 9 positions matching TRBD1. Germline CDR1 is LNHNV and CDR2 is YYDKDF (reference sequence). The V gene end was trimmed by 2 bases and the J gene end by 6 bases; junction bases not matched to a gene: 4. This CDR3 is built from 15 residues. This chain's CDR3 is CATSRPGQGHEKLFF. The CDR3 DNA reads as TGTGCCACCAGCAGACCGGGACAGGGTCATGAAAAACTGTTTTTT.

CDR3 residues: CASTPMGPNQPQHF. Written as DNA, the CDR3 is TGTGCCAGTACTCCTATGGGGCCAAATCAGCCCCAGCATTTT. This sequence joins TRBV19 and TRBJ1-5; possibly TRBD1 for D (5 bases). The V and J ends lost 7 bases and 4 bases respectively, with 14 bases between them. Germline CDR1 and CDR2: LNHDA and SQIVND (reference sequence). The CDR3 extends over 14 amino acids.

V and J are TRBV10-1 and TRBJ2-1; 7 bases are a match to TRBD1. This CDR3 is built from 15 residues. Trimming cost V 4 bases and J 8 bases; bases outside gene matches: 11. Germline V lookup: CDR1 WNHNN, CDR2 SYGVQD (reference sequence). CDR3 amino acids: CASSVGTADRYEQFF. The CDR3, as DNA: TGCGCCAGCAGTGTAGGGACAGCGGACCGGTATGAGCAGTTCTTC.

This chain joins TRBV28 and TRBJ1-2; 7 positions match TRBD1. The CDR3 is made up of 13 amino acids. Losses at the gene ends were 8 bases for V and 5 bases for J; bases not matched to a gene: 8. CDR1 MDHEN and CDR2 SYDVKM come from the germline V gene. CDR3 in amino acids: CASGDSPGYGYTF. The DNA of the CDR3 is TGTGCCAGCGGGGACAGCCCTGGGTATGGCTACACCTTC.

The chain couples TRBV7-9 to TRBJ2-5; 13 bases fit TRBD2. The CDR3 has 15 amino acids. Germline V CDR1 and CDR2: SEHNR, FQNEAQ (reference sequence). V lost 1 base to trimming and J lost 5 bases; unmatched junction nucleotides: 1. The CDR3, as DNA: TGTGCCAGCAGCTTAGGACTAGCGGGGGGCGAGACCCAGTACTTC. Translated: CASSLGLAGGETQYF.

The chain couples TRBV5-1 to TRBJ2-1, with D unclear. This CDR3 contains 15 residues. Trimming took 4 bases from V and 0 from J, leaving 11 bases between them. Germline CDR1 and CDR2: SGHRS and YFSETQ. The CDR3 reads CASSPTDISYNEQFF. For the CDR3, the DNA is TGCGCCAGCAGCCCGACTGATATCTCCTACAATGAGCAGTTCTTC.

The chain uses TRBV6-1 and TRBJ2-7, with 7 bases matching TRBD2. V was pared by 1 base and J by 5 bases, with 8 bases of the junction left unmatched. The length of the CDR3 is 15 residues. Germline CDR1 MNHNS, CDR2 SASEGT. This CDR3 is CASSEGGREGHEQYF. The CDR3 DNA reads as TGTGCCAGCAGTGAAGGGGGCAGGGAGGGGCACGAGCAGTACTTC.

This clone was observed once. This chain joins TRBV7-9 and TRBJ1-4; D may be TRBD1 (6 bases). The CDR3 extends over 13 amino acids. In germline, CDR1 is SEHNR, CDR2 FQNEAQ (reference sequence). The V gene lost 6 bases and the J gene lost 6 bases, with 11 bases spanning the gap. CDR3 residues: CASRGAGYEKLFF. The CDR3 DNA reads as TGTGCCAGCAGGGGGGCAGGGTATGAAAAACTGTTTTTT. The full variable domain, with the rest looked up from reference TRBV7-9 and TRBJ1-4, is DTGVSQNPRHKITKRGQNVTFRCDPISEHNRLYWYRQTLGQGPEFLTYFQNEAQLEKSRLLSDRFSAERPKGSFSTLEIQRTEQGDSAMYLCASRGAGYEKLFFGSGTQLSVL.

Only one count was recorded for this clone. As DNA, the CDR3 is TGTGCCATCTCCCAAGGGGCTACTAATGAAAAACTGTTTTTT. This codes for CAISQGATNEKLFF. The chain has TRBV10-3 and TRBJ1-4; tentative D call: TRBD1 (5 bases). With 8 bases removed from V and 2 bases from J, the gap between germline ends came to 12 bases. This CDR3 has 14 amino acids. Looked up from germline, CDR1 is ENHRY and CDR2 is SYGVKD.

This chain uses TRBV2 with TRBJ2-1; TRBD2 matches at 14 bases. This CDR3 has 19 residues. CDR1 and CDR2 (germline): SNHLY, FYNNEI. V gave up 7 bases and J gave up 0 bases; unmatched junction bases: 11. CDR3 in DNA: TGTGCCAGCAAACCGGGACTAGCGGGAGTAGGTGGCTCCTACAATGAGCAGTTCTTC. It yields the protein CASKPGLAGVGGSYNEQFF.

This clone was counted only a few times. The V gene is TRBV9, the J gene TRBJ1-1; D may be TRBD1 (6 bases). Germline CDR1 reads SGDLS; CDR2 reads YYNGEE. V shed 2 bases and J shed 6 bases, with 14 bases lying between them. The CDR3 length is 14 residues. The CDR3 is CASSVSGQLAEAFF. In nucleotides, the CDR3 is TGTGCCAGCAGCGTGTCCGGACAGCTCGCTGAAGCTTTCTTT.

This clone was detected once. The chain couples TRBV9 to TRBJ2-2; D is undetermined. The CDR3 has 17 amino acids. Germline V lookup: CDR1 SGDLS, CDR2 YYNGEE. V was trimmed by 4 bases and J by 0 bases, leaving 16 bases between them. The CDR3 sequence is CASSPRGNDPNTGELFF. The DNA for the CDR3 is TGTGCCAGCAGCCCCCGAGGTAATGACCCGAACACCGGGGAGCTGTTTTTT.

The CDR3 DNA follows: TGTGCCAGCAGCTCCTGGACTAGCGGAACCGGGGAGCTGTTTTTT. It translates to CASSSWTSGTGELFF. The gene calls are TRBV7-6 and TRBJ2-2; TRBD2 aligns across 10 bases. The CDR3 contains 15 residues. V gave up 4 bases and J gave up 5 bases; unmatched junction bases: 4. Germline V gene lookup returns CDR1 SGHVS and CDR2 FNYEAQ.

This clone was recorded a few times. The sample carries other DNA sequences with the same CDR3. The chain recombines TRBV27 with TRBJ1-6, with D possibly being TRBD1 (6 bases). CDR3 size: 14 residues. Trimming removed 2 bases from V and 6 bases from J, with 8 bases in between. Germline CDR1 reads MNHEY; CDR2 reads SMNVEV (reference sequence). CDR3 bases: TGTGCCAGCAGTTTACCACAGGGTAATTCACCCCTCCACTTT. This translates into CASSLPQGNSPLHF.

This clone was observed a single time. V usage is TRBV11-2 and J usage is TRBJ2-5; weak D call: TRBD2 (6 bases). V lost 3 bases, J lost 5 bases, and 13 bases lay in between. Germline CDR1 reads SGHAT; CDR2 reads FQNNGV. The CDR3 is 14 amino acids. The CDR3 nucleotides are TGTGCCAGCAGCTTGGGCGGGATCTCGGAGACCCAGTACTTC. It specifies CASSLGGISETQYF.

This chain joins TRBV12-5 and TRBJ2-7; 11 positions match TRBD1. With V trimmed by 7 bases and J by 5 bases, 10 bases remained unmatched. The CDR3 runs 15 residues. CDR1 and CDR2 from the germline V gene are LGHNT and FRNRAP. The CDR3 coding sequence is TGTGCTAGTGCCCCCAGGGACAGGGGGTCTGACGAGCAGTACTTC. Encoded protein: CASAPRDRGSDEQYF.

The chain uses TRBV15 and TRBJ2-7, with D unresolved. The V gene's germline CDR1 is LNHNV and CDR2 YYDKDF (reference sequence). With 3 bases removed from V and 5 bases from J, the gap between germline ends came to 5 bases. CDR3 length equals 11 residues. CDR3 sequence: CATSSSDEQYF. CDR3 nucleotide sequence: TGTGCCACCAGCAGTTCGGACGAGCAGTACTTC.

J is TRBJ1-4 and V is TRBV6-6, with 7 positions matching TRBD1. Germline V gene lookup returns CDR1 MNHNY and CDR2 SVGAGI (reference sequence). There are 15 residues in the CDR3. The trim removed 11 bases at V and 5 bases at J, leaving 14 bases unmatched. CDR3 DNA: TGTGCCTGTAGACGACCGGGACAGTCCAATGAAAAACTGTTTTTT. Residues: CACRRPGQSNEKLFF.

This clone occurred a few times. The V call is TRBV10-3, the J call TRBJ2-7, with a weak D call TRBD2 (5 bases). The CDR3 contains 13 residues. V lost 3 bases to trimming and J lost 3 bases, with 9 bases between them. Germline CDR1 reads ENHRY; CDR2 reads SYGVKD. CDR3 in DNA: TGTGCCATCAGTGATTTGGGGAGCTACGAGCAGTACTTC. It translates to CAISDLGSYEQYF.

The chain uses TRBV19 and TRBJ1-4, with no clear D. This CDR3 has 15 residues. V dropped 8 bases and J dropped 0 bases, with 13 bases sitting between them. Germline V gene lookup returns CDR1 LNHDA and CDR2 SQIVND (reference sequence). CDR3 region: CASGPSGATNEKLFF. As DNA, the CDR3 is TGTGCCAGTGGACCCTCGGGAGCAACTAATGAAAAACTGTTTTTT.

The chain is built from TRBV4-1 and TRBJ2-3; 9 nucleotides agree with TRBD2. V was pared by 1 base and J by 6 bases, with 8 bases of the junction left unmatched. The CDR3 is made up of 16 amino acids. Germline CDR1 is MGHRA and CDR2 is YSYEKL. CDR3 nucleotides: TGCGCCAGCAGCCAAGTACGAGCGGGAGGTTGGGATACGCAGTATTTT. Translating gives CASSQVRAGGWDTQYF.

The rearrangement links TRBV21-1 to TRBJ2-1; TRBD2 is the table's D call and was not checked against the DNA. TRBV21-1 is a documented pseudogene. The CDR3 has 16 residues. The DNA for the CDR3 is TGTGCCAGCAGCAAAGCGCCTCAGCGGATGTGGGATGAGCAGTTCTTC. Residues: CASSKAPQRMWDEQFF.